These 19 T cell receptor beta chains came from one sample sequenced in a study of tumor-infiltrating lymphocytes in localized non-small cell lung cancer. Profiling relied on immunoSEQ multiplex PCR, and the TCRdb table lists in-frame clones only, not all of them. The table lists some 22,000 clones, roughly 63% of them singletons, with about 14% in the top ten. The sequenced sample was lung tumor tissue. These receptors were collected from a human donor with non-small cell lung cancer.

V and J are TRBV6-5 and TRBJ2-7, with 13 positions matching TRBD2. Germline V gene sequence: CDR1 MNHEY, CDR2 SVGAGI. The CDR3 extends over 16 amino acids. V was clipped by 2 bases and J by 5 bases; unmatched bases: 6. The CDR3 nucleotides are TGTGCCAGCAGTTACAGTGGACTAGCGGGAGCGAACGAGCAGTACTTC. It encodes CASSYSGLAGANEQYF.

This chain connects TRBV7-9 to TRBJ2-5; 8 bases are shared with TRBD2. V gave up 1 base and J gave up 4 bases; unmatched junction bases: 11. The CDR3 totals 17 residues. Germline-derived CDR1 and CDR2 are SEHNR and FQNEAQ (reference sequence). For the CDR3, the DNA is TGTGCCAGCAGCTTAGGTCAGAGTGGACTAGCTAGAGAGACCCAGTACTTC. Residues: CASSLGQSGLARETQYF.

This clone was counted a few times. Its ends do not fully match the called genes, so a read error is possible. CDR3 loop: CASSLAGGDQDTQYF. CDR3 in DNA: TGTGCCAGCAGCCTAGCGGGAGGTGATCAAGATACGCAGTATTTT. The V and J genes are TRBV7-2 and TRBJ2-3; 11 bases agree with TRBD2. Germline loops: CDR1 SGHTA, CDR2 FQGNSA. This CDR3 region has 15 residues. Filled out from reference TRBV7-2 and TRBJ2-3, the complete variable domain reads GAGVSQSPSNKVTEKGKDVELRCDPISGHTALYWYRQSLGQGLEFLIYFQGNSAPDKSGLPSDRFSAERTGGSVSTLTIQRTQQEDSAVYLCASSLAGGDQDTQYFGPGTRLTVL.

The CDR3 spells CASSRAGAEQYF. CDR3 nucleotide sequence: TGTGCCAGCAGCCGGGCCGGGGCCGAGCAGTACTTC. The rearrangement joins TRBV13 to TRBJ2-7, with D tentatively TRBD1 or TRBD2 (5 bases each). This CDR3 has 12 residues. Germline values: CDR1 PRHDT, CDR2 FYEKMQ (reference sequence). V lost 5 bases to trimming and J lost 6 bases, with 11 bases between them.

This chain joins TRBV11-2 and TRBJ2-7; a weak D match, TRBD2 (5 bases). Per germline, CDR1 SGHAT and CDR2 FQNNGV. Trimming took 0 bases from V and 7 from J, leaving 16 bases between them. The CDR3 is 15 amino acids. CDR3 bases: TGTGCCAGCAGCTTAGAAGGTGGCGGAACGGGGGAGCAGTACTTC. Translated, it gives CASSLEGGGTGEQYF.

The DNA for the CDR3 is TGTGCCAGCAGTTACGGACAGCAGAACTACGAGCAGTACTTC. Encoded protein: CASSYGQQNYEQYF. V usage is TRBV6-6 and J usage is TRBJ2-7; a possible D gene is TRBD1 (6 bases). The length of the CDR3 is 14 residues. The germline CDR1 and CDR2 sequences are MNHNY and SVGAGI (reference sequence). Trimming cost V 2 bases and J 3 bases, with 11 bases left between them.

This clone was found a few times. The V gene is TRBV15, the J gene TRBJ2-2; perhaps TRBD1 as D (6 bases). Germline assignment: CDR1 LNHNV and CDR2 YYDKDF (reference sequence). The CDR3 is 14 residues long. The germline V and J ends were trimmed by 8 bases and 2 bases, with 12 bases remaining between them. This chain's CDR3 is CATAEQGNTGELFF. The CDR3 DNA is TGTGCCACCGCGGAACAGGGAAACACCGGGGAGCTGTTTTTT.

The chain is built from TRBV7-2 and TRBJ2-1; D is unresolved. Per germline, CDR1 SGHTA and CDR2 FQGNSA. Trimming shortened V by 5 bases and J by 10 bases, and 12 bases separated the two germline ends. The CDR3 has 12 amino acids. The CDR3: CASSRPPREQFF. The DNA of the CDR3 is TGTGCCAGCAGCCGCCCGCCTAGAGAGCAGTTCTTC.

The rearrangement links TRBV7-8 to TRBJ1-1; 10 nucleotides agree with TRBD1. The CDR3 consists of 14 residues. Trimming took 5 bases from V and 5 from J; bases not matched to a gene: 5. The V gene's germline CDR1 is SGHVS and CDR2 FQNEAQ. CDR3 amino acids: CASSRTGGYTEAFF. In nucleotides, the CDR3 is TGTGCCAGCAGCCGGACAGGGGGATATACTGAAGCTTTCTTT.

The chain uses TRBV9 and TRBJ2-1; 7 nucleotides agree with TRBD1. The trim removed 4 bases at V and 6 bases at J, leaving 13 bases unmatched. The length of the CDR3 is 16 residues. Germline CDR1 SGDLS, CDR2 YYNGEE. DNA of the CDR3: TGTGCCAGCAGCCTGACCGGGACAGCGACTTTCAATGAGCAGTTCTTC. Its translation: CASSLTGTATFNEQFF.

The sample holds a few counts of this clone. V and J are TRBV29-1 and TRBJ1-2, with unresolved D. With 0 bases removed from V and 6 bases from J, the gap between germline ends came to 17 bases. Germline-derived CDR1 and CDR2 are SQVTM and ANQGSEA. The CDR3 loop spans 15 amino acids. CDR3 nucleotide sequence: TGCAGCGTTGAAGATCCCCTGAAGAGTCTCCATGGCTACACCTTC. This encodes CSVEDPLKSLHGYTF.

The rearrangement links TRBV7-8 to TRBJ2-5; D is possibly TRBD2 (5 bases). V lost 5 bases, J lost 5 bases, and 18 bases lay in between. This CDR3 region has 15 residues. The germline gives CDR1 SGHVS, CDR2 FQNEAQ. CDR3 region: CASSPWLRDGETQYF. Written as DNA, the CDR3 is TGTGCCAGCAGCCCCTGGCTCCGGGATGGGGAGACCCAGTACTTC.

This clone showed up just a few times. The chain employs TRBV5-1 and TRBJ2-3, with 10 positions matching TRBD2. The length of the CDR3 is 15 residues. After removal of 0 bases from V and 4 bases from J, the junction contained 2 bases not matched to a gene. Germline values: CDR1 SGHRS, CDR2 YFSETQ. In nucleotides, the CDR3 is TGCGCCAGCAGCTTGGGACTAGCGGGCGCAGATACGCAGTATTTT. This encodes CASSLGLAGADTQYF.

This rearrangement joins TRBV28 to TRBJ2-7, with TRBD2 as a possible D gene (6 bases). Looked up from germline, CDR1 is MDHEN and CDR2 is SYDVKM. This CDR3 contains 12 residues. Trimming left V 7 bases short and J 5 bases short, with 12 bases between. The CDR3 DNA is TGTGCCAGCACCCCGACGGGAGACGAGCAGTACTTC. It translates to CASTPTGDEQYF. Full variable domain (rest looked up from reference TRBV28 and TRBJ2-7): DVKVTQSSRYLVKRTGEKVFLECVQDMDHENMFWYRQDPGLGLRLIYFSYDVKMKEKGDIPEGYSVSREKKERFSLILESASTNQTSMYLCASTPTGDEQYFGPGTRLTVT.

A few counts support this clone. V gene TRBV28 combines with J gene TRBJ2-5, with 14 bases identical to TRBD2. Germline loops: CDR1 MDHEN, CDR2 SYDVKM. V was clipped by 5 bases and J by 4 bases; unmatched bases: 6. This CDR3 has 16 amino acids. The CDR3: CASSPGTSGSRETQYF. Written as DNA, the CDR3 is TGTGCCAGCAGTCCGGGGACTAGCGGGAGCCGAGAGACCCAGTACTTC.

V usage is TRBV11-2 and J usage is TRBJ2-2; D might be TRBD2 (6 bases). The germline V gene encodes CDR1 SGHAT and CDR2 FQNNGV. This CDR3 spans 16 amino acids. Deletions cut 5 bases from V and 1 base from J, with 14 bases between. The CDR3 sequence is CASSPAGGVNTGELFF. The DNA for the CDR3 is TGTGCCAGCAGCCCAGCAGGCGGGGTGAACACCGGGGAGCTGTTTTTT. The variable domain in full, completed from reference TRBV11-2 and TRBJ2-2, reads EAGVAQSPRYKIIEKRQSVAFWCNPISGHATLYWYQQILGQGPKLLIQFQNNGVVDDSQLPKDRFSAERLKGVDSTLKIQPAKLEDSAVYLCASSPAGGVNTGELFFGEGSRLTVL.

This chain uses TRBV7-9 with TRBJ2-1; 10 bases match TRBD2. The CDR3 is made up of 17 amino acids. Germline V CDR1 and CDR2: SEHNR, FQNEAQ (reference sequence). The J segment lost 5 bases and the V segment lost 5 bases, leaving 12 bases of the junction unmatched. CDR3 sequence: CASSRRLAGVGNNEQFF. DNA for the CDR3: TGTGCCAGCAGCCGACGGCTAGCGGGAGTCGGAAACAATGAGCAGTTCTTC.

This clone came up once. This chain links TRBV7-2 with TRBJ2-1; TRBD2 agrees at 11 bases. CDR1 and CDR2 from the germline V gene are SGHTA and FQGNSA. Losses at the gene ends were 7 bases for V and 6 bases for J; bases not matched to a gene: 11. The CDR3 has 16 amino acids. CDR3 sequence (DNA): TGTGCCAGCATCATGAGGAGGACTAGCGGGTTCAATGAGCAGTTCTTC. Protein: CASIMRRTSGFNEQFF.

This clone was observed a few times. The CDR3: CASTQGKTEAFF. The CDR3 bases are TGTGCCAGCACCCAAGGAAAAACTGAAGCTTTCTTT. The J gene is TRBJ1-1, the V gene TRBV2; no reliable D call. V lost 7 bases and J lost 5, with 11 bases in between. The CDR3 covers 12 residues. Looked up from germline, CDR1 is SNHLY and CDR2 is FYNNEI.